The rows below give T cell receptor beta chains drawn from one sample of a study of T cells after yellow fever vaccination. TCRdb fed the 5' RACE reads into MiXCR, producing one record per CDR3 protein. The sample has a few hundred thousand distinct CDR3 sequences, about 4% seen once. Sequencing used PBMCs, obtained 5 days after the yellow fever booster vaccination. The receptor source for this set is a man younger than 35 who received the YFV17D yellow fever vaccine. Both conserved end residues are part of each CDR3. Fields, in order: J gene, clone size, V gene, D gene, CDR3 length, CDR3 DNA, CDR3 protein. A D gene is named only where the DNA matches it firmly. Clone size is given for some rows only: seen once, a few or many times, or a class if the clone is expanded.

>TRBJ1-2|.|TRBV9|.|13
TGTGCCAGCAGCGGAGACAGGAGGGGCGGCTACACCTTC
CASSGDRRGGYTF
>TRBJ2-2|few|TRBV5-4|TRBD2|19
TGTGCCAGCAGCTCCGCCGGGACTAGCGGGGGGGTAAACACCGGGGAGCTGTTTTTT
CASSSAGTSGGVNTGELFF
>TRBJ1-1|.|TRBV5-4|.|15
TGTGCCAGCAGCTTGGGCCTACAGGGTAGCGCTGAAGCTTTCTTT
CASSLGLQGSAEAFF
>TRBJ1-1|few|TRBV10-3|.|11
TGTGCCATCATTTCGGACACTGAAGCTTTCTTT
CAIISDTEAFF
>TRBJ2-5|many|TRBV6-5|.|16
TGTGCCAGCAGTTACCGAGTGGGGGAGATACAAGAGACCCAGTACTTC
CASSYRVGEIQETQYF
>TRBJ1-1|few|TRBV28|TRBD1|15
TGTGCCAGCAGTCCCAGGACAGGGAGAGTCGCTGAAGCTTTCTTT
CASSPRTGRVAEAFF
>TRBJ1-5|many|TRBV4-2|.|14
TGTGCCAGCAGCCAAGAGGAGGGAGCCCAGCCCCAGCATTTT
CASSQEEGAQPQHF
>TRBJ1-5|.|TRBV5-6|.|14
TGTGCCAGCACCGGACAGTTTAGCAATCAGCCCCAGCATTTT
CASTGQFSNQPQHF
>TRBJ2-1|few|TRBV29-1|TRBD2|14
TGCAGCGTTGAGGGTAGCGGGGAGGGCAATGAGCAGTTCTTC
CSVEGSGEGNEQFF
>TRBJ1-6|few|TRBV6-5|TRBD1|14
TGTGCCAGCACCCCCCGAGGACAGGGCGGGGCCCTCCACTTT
CASTPRGQGGALHF
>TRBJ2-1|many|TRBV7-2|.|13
TGTGCCAGCAACCCGACAGGCCCAGGGGAGCAGTTCTTC
CASNPTGPGEQFF
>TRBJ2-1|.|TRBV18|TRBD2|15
TGTGCCAGCTCAGATTTTTCGGGGGGGCGAAATGAGCAGTTCTTC
CASSDFSGGRNEQFF
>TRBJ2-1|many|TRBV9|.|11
TGTGCCAGCAGCGGAATCAATGAGCAGTTCTTC
CASSGINEQFF
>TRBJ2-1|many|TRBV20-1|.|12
TGCAGTGCTAGTGCCGGGTTCAATGAGCAGTTCTTC
CSASAGFNEQFF
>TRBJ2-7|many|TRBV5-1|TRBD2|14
TGCGCCAGCAGCTGGACTAGCGGGAACTACGAGCAGTACTTC
CASSWTSGNYEQYF
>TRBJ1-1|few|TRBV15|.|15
TGTGCCACCAGCAAAACTGGGGAACTGAACACTGAAGCTTTCTTT
CATSKTGELNTEAFF
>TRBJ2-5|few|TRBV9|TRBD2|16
TGTGCCAGCAGCGTAGGGCCTAGCGGGGCTCAAGAGACCCAGTACTTC
CASSVGPSGAQETQYF
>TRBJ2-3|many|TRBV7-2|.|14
TGTGCCAGCCCCGGGGGCCTCAGCACAGATACGCAGTATTTT
CASPGGLSTDTQYF
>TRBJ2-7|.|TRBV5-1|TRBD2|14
TGCGCCAGCAGCTTGGGCGGGGGGGCTGACGAGCAGTACTTC
CASSLGGGADEQYF
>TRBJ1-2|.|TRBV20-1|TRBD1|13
TGCAGTGCCGGGACAGGGGTAAACTATGGCTACACCTTC
CSAGTGVNYGYTF
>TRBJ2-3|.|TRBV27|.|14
TGTGCCAGCAGTCACTCCGACAGCCCAGATACGCAGTATTTT
CASSHSDSPDTQYF
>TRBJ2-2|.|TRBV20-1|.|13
TGCAGTGCTAGTGGTACGAACACCGGGGAGCTGTTTTTT
CSASGTNTGELFF
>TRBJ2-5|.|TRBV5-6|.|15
TGTGCCAGCAGGTCCATTCGGGACTACCAAGAGACCCAGTACTTC
CASRSIRDYQETQYF
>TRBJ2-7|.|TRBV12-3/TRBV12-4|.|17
TGTGCCAGCAGTTTTGGGGGGTCTGGATCGTCGACCTACGAGCAGTACTTC
CASSFGGSGSSTYEQYF
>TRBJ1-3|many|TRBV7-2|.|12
TGTGCCAGCAGCTTAACTGGAAACACCATATATTTT
CASSLTGNTIYF
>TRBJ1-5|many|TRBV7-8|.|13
TGTGCCAGCAGCGACAACCTCGGGACGCCCCAGCATTTT
CASSDNLGTPQHF
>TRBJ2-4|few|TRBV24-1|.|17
TGTGCCACGCCCTTATGCCCAGGGAGTTCCTGCCAAAACATTCAGTACTTC
CATPLCPGSSCQNIQYF
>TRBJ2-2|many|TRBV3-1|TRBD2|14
TGTGCCAGCAGCTTCGGACTAGCATCCGGGGAGCTGTTTTTT
CASSFGLASGELFF
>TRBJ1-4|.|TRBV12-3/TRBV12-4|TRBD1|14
TGTGCCAGCAGCCCCAGGGGGCGGAATGAAAAACTGTTTTTT
CASSPRGRNEKLFF
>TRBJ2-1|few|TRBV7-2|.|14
TGTGCCAGCAGCTCCTACCGCGAAACCTATGAGCAGTTCTTC
CASSSYRETYEQFF
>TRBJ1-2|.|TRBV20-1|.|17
TGCAGTGCTAGGGGGAAAGGCGTCGGGGACGCGTACTATGGCTACACCTTC
CSARGKGVGDAYYGYTF
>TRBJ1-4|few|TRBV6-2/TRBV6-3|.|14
TGTGCCAGCAGTTACGGCAGGTATAATGAAAAACTGTTTTTT
CASSYGRYNEKLFF
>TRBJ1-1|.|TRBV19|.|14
TGTGCCAGTAGTGTAGCGGGGTTGAACACTGAAGCTTTCTTT
CASSVAGLNTEAFF
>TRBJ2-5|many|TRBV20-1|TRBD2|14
TGCAGTGCTAGAGAAAGCGGGGTCCAAGAGACCCAGTACTTC
CSARESGVQETQYF
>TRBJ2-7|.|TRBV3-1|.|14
TGTGCCAGCAGCCACCGGGACAACTCCTACGAGCAGTACTTC
CASSHRDNSYEQYF
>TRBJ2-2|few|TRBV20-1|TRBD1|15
TGCAGTGCTCAAGGAGGGGACAGGGGAACCGGGGAGCTGTTTTTT
CSAQGGDRGTGELFF
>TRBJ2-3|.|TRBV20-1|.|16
TGCAGTGCTAGAGTAAGGCAAATGGCCCCCACAGATACGCAGTATTTT
CSARVRQMAPTDTQYF
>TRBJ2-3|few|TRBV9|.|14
TGTGCCAGCAGCGTAGTTCATATCGGGGATACGCAGTATTTT
CASSVVHIGDTQYF
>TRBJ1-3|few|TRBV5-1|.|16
TGCGCCAGCAGCTTGTCAACGGGGACCTCTGGAAACACCATATATTTT
CASSLSTGTSGNTIYF
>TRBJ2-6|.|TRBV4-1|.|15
TGCGCCAGCAGCCAAGCCGGGTTCGGGGCCAACGTCCTGACTTTC
CASSQAGFGANVLTF
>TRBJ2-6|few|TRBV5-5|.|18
TGTGCCAGCAGTCCACAGCCCCAAGTAGCCTCTGGGGCCAACGTCCTGACTTTC
CASSPQPQVASGANVLTF
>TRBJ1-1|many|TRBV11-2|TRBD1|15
TGTGCCAGCAGCTTGCGTAGGGACAGGGGGACTGAAGCTTTCTTT
CASSLRRDRGTEAFF
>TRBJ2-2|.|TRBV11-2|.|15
TGTGCCAGCAGATTGGACCTCGCGAACACCGGGGAGCTGTTTTTT
CASRLDLANTGELFF
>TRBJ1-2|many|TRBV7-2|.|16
TGTGCCAGCAGCCCGACCTCCTCTGGGGGATTCTATGGCTACACCTTC
CASSPTSSGGFYGYTF
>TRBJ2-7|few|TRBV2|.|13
TGTGCCAGCAGGGGTACCGGGTCCGACGAGCAGTACTTC
CASRGTGSDEQYF
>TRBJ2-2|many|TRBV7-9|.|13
TGTGCCAGCAGCTTACCCCACACCGGGGAGCTGTTTTTT
CASSLPHTGELFF
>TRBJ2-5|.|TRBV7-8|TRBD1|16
TGTGCCAGCAGCTTAGCCTTTTTCAGGGGGCACGGGGCCCAGTACTTC
CASSLAFFRGHGAQYF
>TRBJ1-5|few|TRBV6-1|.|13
TGTGCCAGCAAGGAGGGGCTAAATCAGCCCCAGCATTTT
CASKEGLNQPQHF
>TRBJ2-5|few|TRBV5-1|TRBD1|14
TGCGCCAGCAGCGTTTTCAGGGGGCAAGAGACCCAGTACTTC
CASSVFRGQETQYF
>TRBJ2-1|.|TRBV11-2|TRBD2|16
TGTGCCAGCAGCTTATTACTCCTAGCGGGGAACAATGAGCAGTTCTTC
CASSLLLLAGNNEQFF
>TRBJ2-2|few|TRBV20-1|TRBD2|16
TGCAGTGCTAGAGATATGACTAGCGGAAACACCGGGGAGCTGTTTTTT
CSARDMTSGNTGELFF
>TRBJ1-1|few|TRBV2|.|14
TGTGCCAGCACTGTACAGGAAACGAACACTGAAGCTTTCTTT
CASTVQETNTEAFF
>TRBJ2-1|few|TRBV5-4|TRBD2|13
TGTGCCAGCAGCCCGGGGACTATAGATGAGCAGTTCTTC
CASSPGTIDEQFF
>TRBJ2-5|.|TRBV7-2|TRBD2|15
TGTGCCAGCAGCATGGGACTAGCGGGTAGGAAGACCCAGTACTTC
CASSMGLAGRKTQYF
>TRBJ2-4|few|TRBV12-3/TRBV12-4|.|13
TGTGCCAGCAGTTTTCTGACCAAAAACATTCAGTACTTC
CASSFLTKNIQYF
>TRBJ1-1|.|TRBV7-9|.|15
TGTGCCAGCAGCCTCGAGGATGAAATAACCACTGAAGCTTTCTTT
CASSLEDEITTEAFF
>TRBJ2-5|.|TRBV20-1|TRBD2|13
TGCAGTGCTCTCACTGGACTAGCAGGGACCCAGTACTTC
CSALTGLAGTQYF
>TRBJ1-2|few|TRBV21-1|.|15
TGTGCCAGCAGCACTCTAAGGACAGATCCTAAAGGCTACACCTTC
CASSTLRTDPKGYTF
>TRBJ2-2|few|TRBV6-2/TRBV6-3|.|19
TGTGCCAGCAGTTACGCTTCCGACCCGAGGGTCCAGAACACCGGGGAGCTGTTTTTT
CASSYASDPRVQNTGELFF
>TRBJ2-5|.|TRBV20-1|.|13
TGCAGTGCTAGAGGTTACTCCCAAGAGACCCAGTACTTC
CSARGYSQETQYF